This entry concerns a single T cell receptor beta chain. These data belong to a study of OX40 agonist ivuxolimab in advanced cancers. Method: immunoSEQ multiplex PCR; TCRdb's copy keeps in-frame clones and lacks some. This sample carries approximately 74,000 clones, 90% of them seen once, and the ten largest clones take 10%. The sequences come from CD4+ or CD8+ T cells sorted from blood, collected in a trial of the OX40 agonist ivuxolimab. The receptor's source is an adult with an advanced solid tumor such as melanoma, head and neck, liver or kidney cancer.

CDR3 nucleotide sequence: TGCGCCAGCAGCGCGATCCTAGCGGGAGGCAACAATGAGCAGTTCTTC. Translating it yields CASSAILAGGNNEQFF. V is TRBV5-1 and J is TRBJ2-1; TRBD2 matches 11 bases. The CDR3 is made up of 16 amino acids. Germline loops: CDR1 SGHRS, CDR2 YFSETQ. J lost 5 bases, V lost 4 bases, and 8 bases had no gene match. Full variable domain (missing parts from reference TRBV5-1 and TRBJ2-1): KAGVTQTPRYLIKTRGQQVTLSCSPISGHRSVSWYQQTPGQGLQFLFEYFSETQRNKGNFPGRFSGRQFSNSRSEMNVSTLELGDSALYLCASSAILAGGNNEQFFGPGTRLTVL.